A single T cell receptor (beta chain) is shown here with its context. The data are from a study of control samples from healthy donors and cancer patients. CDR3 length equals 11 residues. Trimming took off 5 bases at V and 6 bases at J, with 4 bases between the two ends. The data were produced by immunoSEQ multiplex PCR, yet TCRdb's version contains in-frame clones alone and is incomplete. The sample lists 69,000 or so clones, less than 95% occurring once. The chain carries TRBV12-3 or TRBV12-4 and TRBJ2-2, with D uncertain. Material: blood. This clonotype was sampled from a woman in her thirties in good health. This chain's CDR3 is CASSIPGELFF. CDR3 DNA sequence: TGTGCCAGCAGTATCCCCGGGGAGCTGTTTTTT.